A single sample is the source of the 26 T cell receptor beta chains below, sequenced in a study of Graves' ophthalmopathy and Graves' hyperthyroidism. For repertoire sequencing, the TCR beta CDR3 regions were amplified from RNA transcripts. Second-round multiplex PCR came after first-round RT-PCR with HTBI primers. Each CDR3 protein gets one entry after TCRdb re-called the multiplex PCR reads with MiXCR. The sample contains about 240,000 distinct CDR3 sequences, 45% of which appear only once. Sample: peripheral blood. The receptors shown here come from an adult man with Graves' ophthalmopathy.

The chain joins TRBV7-8 to TRBJ2-7, with D maybe TRBD2 (5 bases). Trimming removed 6 bases from V and 5 bases from J, with 14 bases in between. The germline gives CDR1 SGHVS, CDR2 FQNEAQ. CDR3 length equals 13 residues. CDR3 protein: CASSERTADEQYF. In DNA form, the CDR3 reads TGTGCCAGCAGTGAAAGGACTGCCGACGAGCAGTACTTC.

The sample holds many counts of this clonotype. The chain links TRBV7-9 to TRBJ1-6; 11 nucleotides match TRBD1. The CDR3 is 14 amino acids. Germline V CDR1 and CDR2: SEHNR, FQNEAQ (reference sequence). With V trimmed by 5 bases and J by 9 bases, 3 bases remained unmatched. The CDR3 coding sequence is TGTGCCAGCAGCCGGACAGGGGGCGTTTCACCCCTCCACTTT. Translating it yields CASSRTGGVSPLHF.

CDR3 region: CASSLTRGQPDTQYF. The DNA for the CDR3 is TGTGCCAGCAGCTTAACCAGGGGGCAGCCAGATACGCAGTATTTT. V is TRBV7-2 and J is TRBJ2-3; 8 bases are shared with TRBD1. The trim removed 2 bases at V and 4 bases at J, leaving 5 bases unmatched. Germline V CDR1 and CDR2: SGHTA, FQGNSA. CDR3 size: 15 residues.

The chain is built from TRBV4-2 and TRBJ2-5; 8 bases line up with TRBD1. The CDR3 loop spans 16 amino acids. The trim removed 1 base at V and 2 bases at J, leaving 6 bases unmatched. Germline CDR1 and CDR2: LGHNA and YNFKEQ. The CDR3, as DNA: TGTGCCAGCAGCCAAGGGGGCCAGGGGGCTCAAGAGACCCAGTACTTC. It specifies CASSQGGQGAQETQYF.

The chain has TRBV20-1 and TRBJ1-2; no reliable D call. V was pared by 3 bases and J by 4 bases, with 15 bases between. The germline gives CDR1 DFQATT, CDR2 SNEGSKA (reference sequence). CDR3 length: 14 residues. In nucleotides, the CDR3 is TGCAGTGCTAGTAAAATCCTGAGTTCCTATGGCTACACCTTC. Translated, it gives CSASKILSSYGYTF.

In the case of this clonotype: Being one base from a much bigger clone, this may be a read error. The V gene is TRBV2, the J gene TRBJ2-7, with D perhaps TRBD1 or TRBD2 (5 bases each). The CDR3 extends over 12 amino acids. In germline, CDR1 is SNHLY, CDR2 FYNNEI. Trimming removed 7 bases at V and 4 bases at J, with 11 bases between. CDR3: CASTGPRYEQYF. The CDR3 region has the DNA TGTGCCAGCACGGGACCGCGGTACGAGCAGTACTTC.

The chain carries TRBV7-9 and TRBJ2-5; tentative D call: TRBD2 (6 bases). V was pared by 6 bases and J by 2 bases, with 10 bases between. CDR3 size: 13 residues. Germline loops: CDR1 SEHNR, CDR2 FQNEAQ (reference sequence). The CDR3 reads CASRAGPQETQYF. CDR3 nucleotides: TGTGCCAGCAGGGCGGGACCTCAAGAGACCCAGTACTTC.

The chain employs TRBV5-1 and TRBJ2-7; maybe TRBD2 (7 bases). The CDR3 consists of 15 residues. The germline V and J ends were trimmed by 0 bases and 5 bases, with 15 bases remaining between them. Germline CDR1 SGHRS, CDR2 YFSETQ. CDR3 nucleotide sequence: TGCGCCAGCAGCTTGGCGGCGGGGGCCCCCCACGAGCAGTACTTC. Its translation: CASSLAAGAPHEQYF.

This clonotype was observed a few times. V and J are TRBV12-3 or TRBV12-4 and TRBJ2-7; D remains ambiguous. Trimming took off 6 bases at V and 6 bases at J, with 12 bases between the two ends. The CDR3 has 12 residues. CDR3 residues: CASSQVGREQYF. Here the CDR3 DNA reads TGTGCCAGCAGCCAAGTGGGCCGCGAGCAGTACTTC.

This chain uses TRBV7-9 with TRBJ1-1, with D possibly matching TRBD1 (5 bases). The CDR3 runs 15 residues. Germline V CDR1 and CDR2: SEHNR, FQNEAQ (reference sequence). Trimming took 1 base from V and 5 from J, leaving 14 bases between them. The CDR3 sequence: CASSLDPKSGTEAFF. DNA for the CDR3: TGTGCCAGCAGCTTAGATCCCAAGTCAGGGACTGAAGCTTTCTTT.

The CDR3 DNA is TGTGCCAGCTCACCGGGCAGGGATCAAGCTTTCTTT. Its translation is CASSPGRDQAFF. The chain links TRBV6-4 to TRBJ1-1, with D perhaps matching TRBD1 (5 bases). The CDR3 has 12 amino acids. Germline V gives CDR1 MRHNA, CDR2 SNTAGT. The germline V and J ends were trimmed by 8 bases and 9 bases, with 16 bases remaining between them.

The CDR3 loop reads CASSVSTSWRALAYEQYF. Here the CDR3 DNA reads TGTGCCAGCAGCGTATCGACTAGCTGGAGGGCCTTGGCCTACGAGCAGTACTTC. The chain has TRBV7-9 and TRBJ2-7; TRBD2 matches at 7 bases. Germline V CDR1 and CDR2: SEHNR, FQNEAQ (reference sequence). The CDR3 extends over 18 amino acids. The trim removed 5 bases at V and 2 bases at J, leaving 18 bases unmatched.

This clonotype was seen only a few times. The chain links TRBV12-3 or TRBV12-4 to TRBJ1-2; 9 nucleotides align to TRBD1. The CDR3 extends over 13 amino acids. V was pared by 4 bases and J by 6 bases, with 3 bases of the junction left unmatched. CDR3 in DNA: TGTGCCAGCAGTTGGGACAGGGACCATGGCTACACCTTC. Translating gives CASSWDRDHGYTF.

V gene TRBV7-2 combines with J gene TRBJ1-2, with 8 bases that match TRBD1. The V gene's germline CDR1 is SGHTA and CDR2 FQGNSA. V lost 5 bases, J lost 4 bases, and 9 bases stayed unmatched. CDR3 size: 15 residues. CDR3 residues: CASSPSDRGGYGYTF. The CDR3 DNA follows: TGTGCCAGCAGCCCGTCCGACAGGGGAGGCTATGGCTACACCTTC.

As concerns this clonotype: A much larger clone is a single base away; this may be a read error. This chain connects TRBV25-1 to TRBJ1-1; D not resolved. Germline V CDR1 and CDR2: MGHDK, SYGVNS. The CDR3 consists of 15 residues. In nucleotides, the CDR3 is TGTGCCAGCAGTGAATCGGCAGCCATGAACACTGAAGCTTCCTTT. Translating it yields CASSESAAMNTEASF.

This clonotype was detected many times. This chain uses TRBV29-1 with TRBJ2-7; the D is unclear. V gave up 0 bases and J gave up 5 bases, with 11 bases separating them. The germline V gene has CDR1 SQVTM and CDR2 ANQGSEA. The CDR3 length is 13 residues. CDR3 in DNA: TGCAGCGTTGAAGATCACAGACGAGACGAGCAGTACTTC. Translating gives CSVEDHRRDEQYF.

This chain joins TRBV7-2 and TRBJ1-5; 11 nucleotides match TRBD1. V was clipped by 1 base and J by 2 bases; unmatched bases: 7. CDR1 is SGHTA, CDR2 FQGNSA, per germline. The CDR3 runs 18 residues. CDR3 DNA sequence: TGTGCCAGCAGCTTAGTGGACAGGGGGCCTGGGGGCAATCAGCCCCAGCATTTT. Translating gives CASSLVDRGPGGNQPQHF.

This rearrangement joins TRBV5-1 to TRBJ2-7, with 12 bases that match TRBD1. V lost 7 bases and J lost 7; bases outside the gene matches: 15. CDR3 length equals 16 residues. Per the germline V gene, CDR1 is SGHRS and CDR2 is YFSETQ. Here the CDR3 DNA reads TGCGCCAGCGACCCTGGCCCGGGACAGGGGGCGCGTGAGCAGTACTTC. This gives the protein CASDPGPGQGAREQYF.

This chain links TRBV4-1 with TRBJ1-5; TRBD1 aligns across 7 bases. The trim removed 2 bases at V and 0 bases at J, leaving 7 bases unmatched. Germline V CDR1 and CDR2: MGHRA, YSYEKL. The CDR3 has 17 residues. The CDR3 DNA is TGCGCCAGCAGCCAACCCCCACAGGGGTATAGCAATCAGCCCCAGCATTTT. It codes for CASSQPPQGYSNQPQHF.

The chain has TRBV12-3 or TRBV12-4 and TRBJ2-5; 7 bases match TRBD2. The CDR3 consists of 13 residues. V was pared by 5 bases and J by 4 bases, with 4 bases of the junction left unmatched. CDR3 DNA sequence: TGTGCCAGCAGTGGGGAGGGCGGAGAGACCCAGTACTTC. It encodes CASSGEGGETQYF.

To note about this clonotype: With a much larger clone just one base away, this may be a read error. The chain combines TRBV10-3 with TRBJ2-7; no reliable D call. The germline V gene has CDR1 ENHRY and CDR2 SYGVKD. Trimming cost V 6 bases and J 3 bases, with 3 bases left between them. This CDR3 region has 10 residues. The chain's CDR3 is CAISNYEQYF. The CDR3 DNA reads TGTGCCATCAGCAACTACGAGCAGTACTTC.

By sample fraction, this clonotype is medium-sized. The gene calls are TRBV19 and TRBJ1-1, with no clear D. The CDR3 consists of 14 residues. V was shortened by 6 bases and J by 5 bases, with 16 bases between the two germline ends. CDR1 is LNHDA and CDR2 is SQIVND in the germline V gene (reference sequence). CDR3 sequence: CASSWGRGGTEAFF. The CDR3 nucleotides are TGTGCCAGTAGCTGGGGTCGAGGAGGTACTGAAGCTTTCTTT. Supplemented by reference TRBV19 and TRBJ1-1, the full variable domain reads DGGITQSPKYLFRKEGQNVTLSCEQNLNHDAMYWYRQDPGQGLRLIYYSQIVNDFQKGDIAEGYSVSREKKESFPLTVTSAQKNPTAFYLCASSWGRGGTEAFFGQGTRLTVV.

This clonotype came up many times. The chain is built from TRBV19 and TRBJ2-7; D uncertain. CDR1 and CDR2 (germline): LNHDA, SQIVND (reference sequence). V lost 3 bases and J 2 bases, leaving 8 bases between the germline ends. The CDR3 runs to 13 residues. The CDR3, as DNA: TGTGCCAGTAGTATCGGCAGTCCCTACGAGCAGTACTTC. This codes for CASSIGSPYEQYF.

The table lists this clonotype with a few counts. CDR3: CASSPTGLPYEQYF. The DNA for the CDR3 is TGTGCCAGCAGCCCTACGGGACTGCCCTACGAGCAGTACTTC. This chain joins TRBV7-2 and TRBJ2-7; weak D call: TRBD2 (6 bases). This CDR3 contains 14 residues. Germline V gives CDR1 SGHTA, CDR2 FQGNSA. Deletions cut 5 bases from V and 2 bases from J, with 13 bases between.

The chain employs TRBV20-1 and TRBJ1-3, with TRBD1 matching 11 bases. This CDR3 comprises 16 residues. Germline values: CDR1 DFQATT, CDR2 SNEGSKA (reference sequence). V lost 5 bases and J lost 6; bases outside the gene matches: 12. As DNA, the CDR3 is TGCAGTGCTGCGTACTCGGACAGGGGGCTGGCAAACACCATATATTTT. It is translated as CSAAYSDRGLANTIYF.

The chain recombines TRBV20-1 with TRBJ1-5, with D perhaps matching TRBD1 (6 bases). Per the germline V gene, CDR1 is DFQATT and CDR2 is SNEGSKA (reference sequence). The CDR3 loop spans 17 amino acids. The germline V and J ends were trimmed by 5 bases and 3 bases, with 23 bases remaining between them. The chain's CDR3 is CSAGLRGQGSFNQPQHF. The CDR3 DNA sequence: TGCAGTGCTGGCCTCCGAGGGCAGGGGTCCTTCAATCAGCCCCAGCATTTT.